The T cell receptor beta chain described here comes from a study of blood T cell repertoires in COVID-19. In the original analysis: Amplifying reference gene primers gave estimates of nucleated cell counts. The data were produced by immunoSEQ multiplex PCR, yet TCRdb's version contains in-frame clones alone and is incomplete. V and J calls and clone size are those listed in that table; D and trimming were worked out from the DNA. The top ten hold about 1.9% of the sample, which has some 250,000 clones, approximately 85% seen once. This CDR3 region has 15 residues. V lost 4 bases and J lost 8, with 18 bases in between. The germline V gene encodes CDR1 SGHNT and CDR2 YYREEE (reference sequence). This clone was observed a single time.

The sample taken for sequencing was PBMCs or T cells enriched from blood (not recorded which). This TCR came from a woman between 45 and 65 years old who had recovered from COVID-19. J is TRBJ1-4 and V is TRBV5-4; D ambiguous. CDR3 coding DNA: TGTGCCAGCAGCCCCGAGGGAGGCCCCCTGGAAAAACTGTTTTTT. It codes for CASSPEGGPLEKLFF.